This T cell receptor beta chain was identified in a study of blood T cell repertoires in COVID-19. At the level of the study: Donors in the United States, Italy and Spain gave samples during acute or convalescent COVID-19. PBMCs, B-cell-depleted T cells, or T cells provided the cDNA or gDNA that made up the material.

Authors' data handling: Reference gene primer amplification gave nucleated cell count estimates. Generated by immunoSEQ multiplex PCR, the TCRdb table keeps only in-frame clones and is missing some. That table gives V, J and clone size, and the DNA gave D and trimming. The table lists 150,000 to 200,000 clones, 86% of them singletons. This clone appeared a few times. There are 18 residues in the CDR3. Germline loops: CDR1 LGHNA, CDR2 YNFKEQ. Deletions cut 0 bases from V and 0 bases from J, with 16 bases between. This rearrangement joins TRBV4-2 to TRBJ2-3; tentative D call: TRBD2 (6 bases). Sequences were obtained from peripheral blood. The origin of this receptor is a man aged 65 to 79 with acute or convalescent COVID-19. The CDR3 spells CASSQDNGGTASTDTQYF. The CDR3 nucleotides are TGTGCCAGCAGCCAAGATAACGGCGGGACCGCGAGCACAGATACGCAGTATTTT.